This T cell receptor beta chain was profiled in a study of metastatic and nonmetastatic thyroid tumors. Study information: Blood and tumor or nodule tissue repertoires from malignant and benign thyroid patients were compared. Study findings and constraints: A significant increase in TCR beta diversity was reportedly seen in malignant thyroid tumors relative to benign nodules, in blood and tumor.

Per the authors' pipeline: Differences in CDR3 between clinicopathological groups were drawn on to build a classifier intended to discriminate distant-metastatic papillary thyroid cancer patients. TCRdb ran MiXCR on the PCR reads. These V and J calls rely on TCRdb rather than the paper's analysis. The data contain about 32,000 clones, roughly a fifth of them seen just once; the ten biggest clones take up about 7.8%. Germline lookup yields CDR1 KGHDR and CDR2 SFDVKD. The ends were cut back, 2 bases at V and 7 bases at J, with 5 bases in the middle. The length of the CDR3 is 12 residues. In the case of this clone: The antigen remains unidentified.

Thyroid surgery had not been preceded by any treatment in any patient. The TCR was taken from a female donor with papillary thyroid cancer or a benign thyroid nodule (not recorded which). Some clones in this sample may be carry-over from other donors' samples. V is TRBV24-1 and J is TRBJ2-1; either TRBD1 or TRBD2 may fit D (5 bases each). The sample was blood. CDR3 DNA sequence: TGTGCCACCAGTGATTGGGGGAATGAGCAGTTCTTC. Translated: CATSDWGNEQFF.